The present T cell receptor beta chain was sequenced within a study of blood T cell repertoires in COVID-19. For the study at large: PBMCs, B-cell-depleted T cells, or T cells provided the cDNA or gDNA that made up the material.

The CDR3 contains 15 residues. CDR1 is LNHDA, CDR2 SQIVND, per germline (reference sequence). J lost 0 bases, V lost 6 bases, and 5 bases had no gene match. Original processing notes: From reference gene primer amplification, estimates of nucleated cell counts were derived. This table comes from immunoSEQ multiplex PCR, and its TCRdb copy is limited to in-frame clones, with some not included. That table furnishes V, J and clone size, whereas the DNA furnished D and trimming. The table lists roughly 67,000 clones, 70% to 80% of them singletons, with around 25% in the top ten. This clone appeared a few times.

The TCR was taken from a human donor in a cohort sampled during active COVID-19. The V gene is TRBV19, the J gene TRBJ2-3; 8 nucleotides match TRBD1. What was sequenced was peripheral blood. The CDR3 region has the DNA TGTGCCAGTAGGGCGGACAGGGCTAGCACAGATACGCAGTATTTT. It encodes CASRADRASTDTQYF.